This TCR beta chain was found in a study of molecular identifiers for immune sequencing clone quantification. Regarding the study as a whole: For effector cells, clones above 20 RNA copies held over 98% of molecules; for naive cells, under 1%. Detecting spiked Jurkat TCR RNA from one cell among roughly 900,000 naive cells was reportedly possible.

Listed TCR primers, together with previously described methods, were used for the bulk TCR libraries. TCRdb reprocessed the PCR reads with MiXCR, giving one entry per CDR3 protein. The sample lists some 650,000 distinct CDR3 sequences; about 20% were seen once. This clonotype was recorded at least ten times. The target antigen is unknown. A CD8+CD4-CCR7+CD45RA+ phenotype served as the sorting definition for naive CD8 T cells. With 0 bases removed from V and 10 bases from J, the gap between germline ends came to 14 bases. CDR1 is SGHRS, CDR2 YFSETQ, per germline. This CDR3 comprises 15 residues. The sequenced sample was naive CD8+ T cells from blood, with Jurkat cell RNA spiked in. Subset in this sample: FACS-sorted CD8+CD4-CCR7+CD45RA+ naive T cells. The gene calls are TRBV5-1 and TRBJ1-6; D gene ambiguous. The clonotype comes from a human donor in good health. Some libraries in this study had Jurkat cell RNA spiked in. The CDR3 coding sequence is TGCGCCAGCAGCTTGGTGTACGGGGAGGGATCACCCCTCCACTTT. It is translated as CASSLVYGEGSPLHF.